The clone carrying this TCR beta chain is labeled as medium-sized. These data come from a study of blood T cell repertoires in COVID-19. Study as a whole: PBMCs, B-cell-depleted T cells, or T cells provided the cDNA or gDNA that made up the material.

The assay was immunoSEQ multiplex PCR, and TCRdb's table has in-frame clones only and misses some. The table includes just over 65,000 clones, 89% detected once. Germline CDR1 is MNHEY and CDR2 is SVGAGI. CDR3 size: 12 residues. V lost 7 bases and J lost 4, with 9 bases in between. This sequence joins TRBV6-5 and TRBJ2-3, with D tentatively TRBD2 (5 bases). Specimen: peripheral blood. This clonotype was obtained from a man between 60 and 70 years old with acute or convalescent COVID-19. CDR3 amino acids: CASKSGADTQYF. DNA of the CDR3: TGTGCCAGCAAAAGCGGTGCAGATACGCAGTATTTT.